One and the same sample provided the 2 T cell receptor beta chains below, sequenced in a study of OX40 agonist ivuxolimab in advanced cancers. Repertoires were generated with immunoSEQ multiplex PCR, while TCRdb's copy carries only in-frame clones and drops some. The sample consists of tens of thousands of clones, more than 85% of them appearing once. The specimen was CD4+ or CD8+ T cells sorted from blood, collected in a trial of the OX40 agonist ivuxolimab. The receptors here all came from an adult with an advanced solid tumor such as melanoma, head and neck, liver or kidney cancer.

The CDR3 nucleotides read TGTGCCAGCAGCTTCATCAGCTCGAACACCGGGGAGCTGTTTTTT. Amino acids: CASSFISSNTGELFF. This sequence joins TRBV5-4 and TRBJ2-2; no reliable D call. V was pared by 2 bases and J by 0 bases, with 8 bases between. This CDR3 contains 15 residues. CDR1 and CDR2 from the germline V gene are SGHNT and YYREEE (reference sequence).

The DNA for the CDR3 is TGTGCCAGCAGCTTAACGTCTAGCGTCACAGATACGCAGTATTTT. This translates into CASSLTSSVTDTQYF. This chain uses TRBV7-3 with TRBJ2-3, with D maybe TRBD2 (6 bases). The V gene lost 0 bases and the J gene lost 2 bases, with 9 bases spanning the gap. Germline lookup yields CDR1 SGHTA and CDR2 FQGTGA. CDR3 size: 15 residues.